This T cell receptor beta chain emerged from a study of control samples from healthy donors and cancer patients. Profiling relied on immunoSEQ multiplex PCR, and the TCRdb table lists in-frame clones only, not all of them. Here the sample spans about 69,000 clones, around four fifths being singletons. The CDR3 has 15 amino acids. V lost 4 bases and J lost 6, with 20 bases in between. Germline CDR1 SGHRS, CDR2 YFSETQ. This chain joins TRBV5-1 and TRBJ2-7; weak D call: TRBD1 (6 bases). The clonotype was recovered from a woman between 45 and 65 years old with lung cancer. Sequencing was done on a sample of PBMCs. The CDR3 DNA reads as TGCGCCAGCAGCCTTGGGGACAATCTGCCGGGCGAGCAGTACTTC. This gives the protein CASSLGDNLPGEQYF. Variable domain in full (rest from reference TRBV5-1 and TRBJ2-7): KAGVTQTPRYLIKTRGQQVTLSCSPISGHRSVSWYQQTPGQGLQFLFEYFSETQRNKGNFPGRFSGRQFSNSRSEMNVSTLELGDSALYLCASSLGDNLPGEQYFGPGTRLTVT.